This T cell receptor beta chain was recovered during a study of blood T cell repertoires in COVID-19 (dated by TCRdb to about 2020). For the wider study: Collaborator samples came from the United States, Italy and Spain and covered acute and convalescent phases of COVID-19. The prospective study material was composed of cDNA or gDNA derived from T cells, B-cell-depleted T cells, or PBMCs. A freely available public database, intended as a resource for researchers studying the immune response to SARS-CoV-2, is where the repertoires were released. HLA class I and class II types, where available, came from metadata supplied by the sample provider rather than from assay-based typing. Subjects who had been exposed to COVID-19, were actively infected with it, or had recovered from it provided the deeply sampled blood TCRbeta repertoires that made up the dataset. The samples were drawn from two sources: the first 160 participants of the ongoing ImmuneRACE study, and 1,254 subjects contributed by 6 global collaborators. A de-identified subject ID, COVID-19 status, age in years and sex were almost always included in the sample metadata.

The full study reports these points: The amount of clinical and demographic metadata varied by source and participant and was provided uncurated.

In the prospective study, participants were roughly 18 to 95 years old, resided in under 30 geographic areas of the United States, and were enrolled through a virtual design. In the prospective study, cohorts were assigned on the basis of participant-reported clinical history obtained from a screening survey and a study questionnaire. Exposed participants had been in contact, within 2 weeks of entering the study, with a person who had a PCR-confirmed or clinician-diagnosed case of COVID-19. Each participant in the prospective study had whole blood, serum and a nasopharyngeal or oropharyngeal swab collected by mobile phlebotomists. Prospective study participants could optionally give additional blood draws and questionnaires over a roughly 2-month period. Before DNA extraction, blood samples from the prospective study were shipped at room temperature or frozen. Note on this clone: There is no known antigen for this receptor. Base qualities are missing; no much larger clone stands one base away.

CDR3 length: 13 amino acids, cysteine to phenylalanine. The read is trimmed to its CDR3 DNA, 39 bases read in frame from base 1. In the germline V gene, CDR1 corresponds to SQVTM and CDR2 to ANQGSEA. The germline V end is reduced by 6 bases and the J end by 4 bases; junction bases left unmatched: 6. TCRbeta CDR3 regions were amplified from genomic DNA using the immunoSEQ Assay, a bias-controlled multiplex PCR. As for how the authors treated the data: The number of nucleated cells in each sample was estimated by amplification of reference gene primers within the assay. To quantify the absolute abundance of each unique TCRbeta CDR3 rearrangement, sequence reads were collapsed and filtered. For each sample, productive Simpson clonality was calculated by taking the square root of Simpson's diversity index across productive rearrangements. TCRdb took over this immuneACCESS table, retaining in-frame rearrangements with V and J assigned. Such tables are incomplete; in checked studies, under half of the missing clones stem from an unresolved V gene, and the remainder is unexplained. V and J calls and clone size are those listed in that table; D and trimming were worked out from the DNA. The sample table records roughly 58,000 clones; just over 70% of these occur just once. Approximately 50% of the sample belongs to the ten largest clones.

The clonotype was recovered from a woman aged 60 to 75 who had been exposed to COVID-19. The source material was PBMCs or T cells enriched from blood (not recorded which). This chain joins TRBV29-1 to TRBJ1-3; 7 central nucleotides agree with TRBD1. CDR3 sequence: CSVQTGSGNTIYF. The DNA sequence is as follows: TGCAGCGTCCAGACAGGGTCCGGAAACACCATATATTTT.